This is a list of T cell receptor beta chains from one sample in a study of blood T cells in healthy people across ages. TCRdb reanalysed the 5' RACE reads using MiXCR and keeps one entry per CDR3 protein. The data show 720,000 or so distinct CDR3 sequences, with around 43% seen just once and 25% to 35% held by the top ten. The sequencing sample was made of blood. These receptors came from a man at least 80 years old in good health. Each CDR3 is given with its conserved first and last residue. The D gene is left open where the match is weak. Clone size is not always given. Where it is, it says once, few, many or a class for expanded clones.

d_call j_call v_call clone_size cdr3_nt cdr3_aa
TRBD1 TRBJ2-3 TRBV7-8 - TGTGCCAGCAGCTCCCGACAGGGGGCATGGGATACGCAGTATTTT CASSSRQGAWDTQYF
- TRBJ1-2 TRBV7-2 - TGTGCCAGCACCACCCTGGGTCAAACCTACCATGGCTACACCTTC CASTTLGQTYHGYTF
TRBD1 TRBJ1-3 TRBV4-3 once TGCGCCAGCAGCCAAGCGAGGGGGGACAGGGGTGGAAACACCATATATTTT CASSQARGDRGGNTIYF
- TRBJ2-3 TRBV7-2 few TGTGCCAGCAGCTCCGGACCCAGGGGATACACAGATACGCAGTATTTT CASSSGPRGYTDTQYF
TRBD2 TRBJ2-1 TRBV7-2 once TGTGCCGGCAGCTTAGGTGGGACTAGCGGCCACAATGAGCAGTTCTTC CAGSLGGTSGHNEQFF
- TRBJ1-1 TRBV20-1 - TGCAGTGCTAGGGCGACAGCGGCGAACACTGAAGCTTTCTTT CSARATAANTEAFF
TRBD1 TRBJ2-3 TRBV6-2/TRBV6-3 - TGTGCCAGCAGACAAGACAGGGTTTTAACAGGTACGCAGTATTTT CASRQDRVLTGTQYF
- TRBJ2-4 TRBV15 few TGTGCCACCAGCAGAGGGGTCGGGACACTTGGGGCCATTCAGTACTTC CATSRGVGTLGAIQYF
- TRBJ2-3 TRBV20-1 few TGCAGTGCTAGCGGGTGGGTGGATACGCAGTATTTT CSASGWVDTQYF
TRBD1 TRBJ2-5 TRBV5-1 - TGCGCCAGCAGTCTCGGGACAGGGGCGTACCAAGAGACCCAGTACTTC CASSLGTGAYQETQYF
TRBD2 TRBJ2-1 TRBV5-1 - TGCGCCAGCAGCTTGGGCTCTAGCGGGCACTCCTACAATGAGCAGTTCTTC CASSLGSSGHSYNEQFF
TRBD1 TRBJ2-5 TRBV6-5 - TGTGCCAGCAGTTGGACAGGGGGCAGAGAGACCCAGTACTTC CASSWTGGRETQYF
TRBD2 TRBJ2-7 TRBV5-1 - TGCGCCAGCAGCTTGTATAGCGGGGGTTACGGGGAGCAGTACTTC CASSLYSGGYGEQYF